This T cell receptor beta chain comes out of a study of shared clonotypes between healthy human individuals. The wider study: Ranging from 18 to 49 in age, donors were a couple of women and a few men. Whole-study results and caveats: The researchers took only blood, and tissue repertoires probably look different. It was observed that roughly 5.5% of naive CD4 clonotypes were shared across several donors.

This clone was observed a few times. Its antigen is not identified. Germline V gene data show CDR1 as SEHNR and CDR2 as FQNEAQ (reference sequence). Trimming took 1 base from V and 2 from J, leaving 8 bases between them. There are 14 residues in the CDR3. CD45RO-negative cells were positively selected for CCR7, leaving out terminally differentiated effector memory CD45RA+ cells. Generated by immunoSEQ multiplex PCR, the TCRdb table keeps only in-frame clones and is missing some. The sample consists of around 1.9 million clones, roughly 91% of them appearing once. The sequenced sample consisted of naive CD8+ T cells from PBMCs. The chain combines TRBV7-9 with TRBJ1-2; no definite D call. This clonotype was obtained from a man aged 18 to 35 in good health. Some clones in this sample may be carry-over from other donors' samples. The CDR3 DNA reads TGTGCCAGCAGCTTAGGCCGCCTGAACTATGGCTACACCTTC. Its protein product is CASSLGRLNYGYTF.